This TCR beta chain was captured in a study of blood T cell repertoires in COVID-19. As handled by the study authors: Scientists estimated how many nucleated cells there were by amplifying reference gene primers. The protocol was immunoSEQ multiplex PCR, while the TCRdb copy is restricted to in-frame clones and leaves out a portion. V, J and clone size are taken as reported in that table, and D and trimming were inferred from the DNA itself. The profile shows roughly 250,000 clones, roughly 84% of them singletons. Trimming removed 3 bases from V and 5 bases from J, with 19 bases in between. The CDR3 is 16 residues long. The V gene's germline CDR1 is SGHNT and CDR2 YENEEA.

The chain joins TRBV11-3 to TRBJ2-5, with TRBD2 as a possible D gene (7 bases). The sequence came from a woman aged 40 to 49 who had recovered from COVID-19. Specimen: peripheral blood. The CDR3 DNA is TGTGCCAGCAGCTTGGCGCAGGGGTACGGGGGGGAGACCCAGTACTTC. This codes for CASSLAQGYGGETQYF.